The source of this T cell receptor (beta chain) is a study of T cells after yellow fever vaccination (dated by TCRdb to the late 2010s). In the study overall: The SMART-Seq v4 Ultra Low Input RNA kit was used to prepare libraries from fractions with low cell numbers. Two healthy male donors, one aged 18 to 30 and one aged 30 to 40 years, made up the cohort. Blood samples were taken at several timepoints before and after primary and secondary immunization, and bulk PBMC replicates and cell subsets were isolated. To follow T-cell clones before and after primary and booster YFV17D yellow fever vaccination, bulk TCR alpha and beta repertoires were sequenced over time. General study outcomes and caveats: Because the study included only a couple of donors, the extent to which the findings can be generalized is limited. Compared with the primary T-cell response, the secondary T-cell response was weaker but faster, peaking on day 5 rather than day 15. A small share of clonotypes was detected in both CD4 and CD8 compartments, with the overlap likely arising from convergent recombination. Most clones expanded after primary vaccination were re-detected after the booster (about 95% of CD4 and 80% to 90% of CD8), suggesting broad memory maintenance. Computational filtering was needed because FACS-sorted repertoires could contain abundant contaminating clonotypes from the bulk population.

Per the publication, the treatment or condition label means: live attenuated yellow fever vaccine strain. Two biological replicates of bulk PBMCs were collected at each blood-draw timepoint. A standard Ficoll-Paque protocol was used to isolate PBMCs from peripheral blood. RNA was extracted with TriZol from bulk PBMCs, CD4 and CD8 fractions, and dextramer-positive and dextramer-negative fractions. Notes on this clonotype: Its antigen specificity is not known. One base away there is no much larger clone; base qualities are not given.

Synthesis of TCR cDNA relied on 5'RACE template switching, a step that introduced a universal primer site along with unique molecular identifiers. cDNA synthesis was primed from both the TCR alpha and TCR beta constant segments. Library amplification involved two PCR steps, and the second step added sample barcodes and sequencing adapters. Sequencing of libraries was done on Illumina HiSeq 2500 (2x100 bp) or NovaSeq (2x150 bp). The authors' analysis ran thus. MIGEC was used to demultiplex reads and collapse the reads into UMI consensus sequences, and MiXCR was used for V(D)J alignment. Using edgeR on replicate PBMC samples, clonotypes were called vaccine-responding if FDR was below 0.01 and the log2 fold change was above 5 up to day 15. CD4 or CD8 identity was assigned to each bulk clonotype according to whether the clonotype was present at higher abundance in the sequenced CD4 repertoire or the sequenced CD8 repertoire. The public reads were reprocessed in TCRdb via fastp at Q25 and MiXCR, keeping in-frame beta chains. Duplicate CDR3 protein sequences are folded into a single record with the most common DNA and genes. The V and J calls shown here were made by TCRdb, not taken from the authors' results. This sample gives nearly 550,000 distinct CDR3 sequences in total; approximately 21% of them show up just once. The ten largest clones capture roughly an eighth of the sample.

Sequencing was performed on PBMCs, taken 15 days after the yellow fever booster vaccination. The TCR sequence derives from a man aged 25 to 40 who received the YFV17D yellow fever vaccine.

The encoded CDR3 is CASSVGLESGEQYF. The DNA is as follows: TGTGCCAGCAGCGTAGGACTAGAGTCGGGCGAGCAGTACTTC. The V and J segments used are TRBV9 and TRBJ2-7; D gene: possibly TRBD2, on 6 matching bases. Based on the germline V gene, the CDR1 and CDR2 sequences are SGDLS and YYNGEE. Trimming at the junction amounts to 0 bases on V and 6 bases on J, and the germline ends lie 13 bases apart. Taken from cysteine to phenylalanine, the CDR3 has 14 residues. Of the read, only the CDR3 DNA is kept; its 42 bases are in frame from base 1.